What follows are 28 T cell receptor beta chains derived from one specimen sequenced in a study of T cell repertoires in cytomegalovirus infection. TCRdb independently ran MiXCR on the reads; one entry per CDR3 protein. The sample lists hundreds of thousands of distinct CDR3 sequences, 15% to 20% occurring once. The specimen sequenced was PBMCs. Every receptor here comes from a human donor in good health (CMV status not recorded). Some clones in this sample may be carry-over from other donors' samples.

Many counts were recorded for this clonotype. V gene TRBV19 combines with J gene TRBJ1-5; a possible D gene is TRBD1 (6 bases). CDR1 is LNHDA, CDR2 SQIVND, per germline (reference sequence). V lost 4 bases and J lost 5, with 12 bases in between. This CDR3 has 14 residues. This CDR3 reads CASSNQAGDQPQHF. As DNA, the CDR3 is TGTGCCAGTAGTAATCAGGCAGGGGATCAGCCCCAGCATTTT.

This clonotype was observed many times. The CDR3 here is CASSDRDEISSPLHF. In nucleotides, the CDR3 is TGTGCCAGCAGTGACAGGGACGAGATTAGTTCACCCCTCCACTTT. The chain links TRBV7-9 to TRBJ1-6, with 7 bases aligning to TRBD1. Germline values: CDR1 SEHNR, CDR2 FQNEAQ (reference sequence). This CDR3 region has 15 residues. Trimming took 6 bases from V and 9 from J; bases not matched to a gene: 11.

This clonotype was observed a few times. This rearrangement joins TRBV6-2 or TRBV6-3 to TRBJ1-5; D is perhaps TRBD1 (5 bases). Per germline, CDR1 MNHEY and CDR2 SVGEGT. V dropped 5 bases and J dropped 10 bases, with 12 bases sitting between them. The CDR3 is 12 residues long. The CDR3 is CASSQDSRPQHF. CDR3 nucleotides: TGTGCCAGCAGTCAAGACAGTCGCCCCCAGCATTTT.

The table lists this clonotype with a count of one. The rearrangement joins TRBV19 to TRBJ2-1; 10 bases map to TRBD2. Germline assignment: CDR1 LNHDA and CDR2 SQIVND (reference sequence). The CDR3 covers 18 residues. J lost 9 bases, V lost 6 bases, and 20 bases had no gene match. The CDR3 DNA is TGTGCCAGTAGACATATGGGCTTTCTAGCGGGAGCCCCGGGTGAGCAGTTCTTC. This translates into CASRHMGFLAGAPGEQFF.

J is TRBJ2-1 and V is TRBV2, with no clear D. The germline V gene has CDR1 SNHLY and CDR2 FYNNEI. The CDR3 contains 11 residues. Trimming stripped 5 bases from V and 9 bases from J, with 8 bases between. The CDR3 DNA is TGTGCCAGCAGTACAGATGGTGAGCAGTTCTTC. Protein: CASSTDGEQFF. Full variable domain (missing parts from reference TRBV2 and TRBJ2-1): EPEVTQTPSHQVTQMGQEVILRCVPISNHLYFYWYRQILGQKVEFLVSFYNNEISEKSEIFDDQFSVERPDGSNFTLKIRSTKLEDSAMYFCASSTDGEQFFGPGTRLTVL.

This rearrangement joins TRBV2 to TRBJ1-2; TRBD1 might be the D (5 bases). The CDR3 runs to 11 residues. Deletions cut 8 bases from V and 5 bases from J, with 9 bases between. From germline, CDR1 is SNHLY and CDR2 FYNNEI. CDR3 coding DNA: TGTGCCAGCCAGGGAAATTATGGCTACACCTTC. Translation gives CASQGNYGYTF. The whole variable domain, filled in from reference TRBV2 and TRBJ1-2, reads EPEVTQTPSHQVTQMGQEVILRCVPISNHLYFYWYRQILGQKVEFLVSFYNNEISEKSEIFDDQFSVERPDGSNFTLKIRSTKLEDSAMYFCASQGNYGYTFGSGTRLTVV.

This clonotype was counted a few times. DNA for the CDR3: TGCAGCGTCGTCGGGCTAGAGGAGACCCAGTACTTC. Its protein is CSVVGLEETQYF. The chain uses TRBV29-1 and TRBJ2-5; no reliable D call. Trimming took 6 bases from V and 5 from J, leaving 13 bases between them. Germline-derived CDR1 and CDR2 are SQVTM and ANQGSEA. There are 12 residues in the CDR3.

The J gene is TRBJ2-5, the V gene TRBV12-3 or TRBV12-4, with D unclear. This CDR3 spans 11 amino acids. Trimming pared 8 bases from V and 1 base from J, leaving 5 bases between. Here the CDR3 reads CASGGQETQYF. The CDR3 coding sequence is TGTGCCAGCGGTGGCCAAGAGACCCAGTACTTC.

This clonotype has at least ten counts. The chain joins TRBV7-8 to TRBJ2-7, with a possible D match to TRBD1 (6 bases). V was pared by 6 bases and J by 4 bases, with 13 bases between. The CDR3 is 13 residues long. Germline-derived CDR1 and CDR2 are SGHVS and FQNEAQ. Here the CDR3 reads CASSSRGGYEQYF. Written as DNA, the CDR3 is TGTGCCAGCAGTTCCCGAGGGGGATACGAGCAGTACTTC. The full variable domain, with the rest looked up from reference TRBV7-8 and TRBJ2-7, is GAGVSQSPRYKVAKRGQDVALRCDPISGHVSLFWYQQALGQGPEFLTYFQNEAQLDKSGLPSDRFFAERPEGSVSTLKIQRTQQEDSAVYLCASSSRGGYEQYFGPGTRLTVT.

This clonotype was detected many times. V usage is TRBV7-8 and J usage is TRBJ2-1; 10 bases align to TRBD2. J was trimmed by 7 bases and V by 1 base; bases with no gene match: 1. Germline loops: CDR1 SGHVS, CDR2 FQNEAQ. The CDR3 covers 14 residues. CDR3 sequence (DNA): TGTGCCAGCAGCTTAGTAGCGGGAGGTAATGAGCAGTTCTTC. Translated, it gives CASSLVAGGNEQFF.

This clonotype was seen many times. V is TRBV7-2 and J is TRBJ2-1; D might be TRBD1 (6 bases). Germline V lookup: CDR1 SGHTA, CDR2 FQGNSA. There are 14 residues in the CDR3. The germline V and J ends were trimmed by 6 bases and 6 bases, with 15 bases remaining between them. The chain's CDR3 is CASRLTGSLNEQFF. CDR3 DNA: TGTGCCAGCAGGCTAACAGGGTCTCTCAATGAGCAGTTCTTC. Using reference TRBV7-2 and TRBJ2-1 for the parts outside the CDR3, the full variable domain is GAGVSQSPSNKVTEKGKDVELRCDPISGHTALYWYRQSLGQGLEFLIYFQGNSAPDKSGLPSDRFSAERTGGSVSTLTIQRTQQEDSAVYLCASRLTGSLNEQFFGPGTRLTVL.

J is TRBJ2-3 and V is TRBV5-1; D is perhaps TRBD2 (7 bases). Germline CDR1 and CDR2: SGHRS and YFSETQ. Trimming took 4 bases from V and 2 from J, leaving 17 bases between them. The CDR3 runs 16 residues. CDR3 coding DNA: TGCGCCAGCAGCAGGACGGGGGGCAAACTCACAGATACGCAGTATTTT. It is translated as CASSRTGGKLTDTQYF.

This chain joins TRBV6-2 or TRBV6-3 and TRBJ2-5, with 13 bases aligning to TRBD2. The CDR3 consists of 16 residues. With 3 bases clipped from V and 4 bases from J, the junction kept 5 bases outside the gene matches. Germline CDR1 is MNHEY and CDR2 is SVGEGT. DNA for the CDR3: TGTGCCAGCAGTTATGCTGGACTAGCGGGAGCAGAGACCCAGTACTTC. It codes for CASSYAGLAGAETQYF.

This clonotype was counted only a few times. This sequence joins TRBV11-2 and TRBJ2-2, with D uncertain. Looked up from germline, CDR1 is SGHAT and CDR2 is FQNNGV. This CDR3 is 15 amino acids long. With 0 bases removed from V and 2 bases from J, the gap between germline ends came to 7 bases. CDR3 sequence (DNA): TGTGCCAGCAGCTTAGATATAGGCAACACCGGGGAGCTGTTTTTT. Amino acid sequence: CASSLDIGNTGELFF.

The table lists this clonotype with a few counts. The chain combines TRBV29-1 with TRBJ2-1, with 7 bases that match TRBD2. The CDR3 length is 14 residues. V lost 7 bases to trimming and J lost 4 bases; unmatched junction nucleotides: 10. Germline V gene sequence: CDR1 SQVTM, CDR2 ANQGSEA. This chain's CDR3 is CSAPALARYNEQFF. DNA for the CDR3: TGCAGCGCCCCGGCACTAGCGCGATACAATGAGCAGTTCTTC.

This clonotype was observed a few times. The chain links TRBV4-3 to TRBJ2-4; TRBD2 matches 7 bases. J lost 4 bases, V lost 8 bases, and 14 bases had no gene match. Germline CDR1 reads LGHNA; CDR2 reads YSLEER. This CDR3 has 16 amino acids. The CDR3 nucleotides read TGCGCCAGCGAGGAGCACCCGACTAGCAGAAAAAACATTCAGTACTTC. Protein sequence: CASEEHPTSRKNIQYF.

This clonotype has more than one count but fewer than ten. The chain joins TRBV14 to TRBJ2-5; no firm D call. Germline CDR1 is SGHDN and CDR2 is FVKESK. Deletions cut 3 bases from V and 1 base from J, with 18 bases between. The CDR3 extends over 17 amino acids. The CDR3 region is CASSHPGPLTPQETQYF. The CDR3 DNA follows: TGTGCCAGCAGCCACCCCGGCCCACTCACGCCCCAAGAGACCCAGTACTTC. The full variable domain, with the rest looked up from reference TRBV14 and TRBJ2-5, is EAGVTQFPSHSVIEKGQTVTLRCDPISGHDNLYWYRRVMGKEIKFLLHFVKESKQDESGMPNNRFLAERTGGTYSTLKVQPAELEDSGVYFCASSHPGPLTPQETQYFGPGTRLLVL.

The chain uses TRBV6-6 and TRBJ2-3, with D perhaps TRBD2 (7 bases). V shed 6 bases and J shed 4 bases, with 17 bases lying between them. This CDR3 is built from 15 residues. CDR1 and CDR2 (germline): MNHNY, SVGAGI (reference sequence). DNA of the CDR3: TGTGCCAGCAGGGGGGATGGGGGGGCGGCAGATACGCAGTATTTT. Its translation is CASRGDGGAADTQYF.

The chain couples TRBV5-1 to TRBJ2-2; 12 nucleotides line up with TRBD2. V shed 1 base and J 4 bases; nucleotides not matched to a gene: 5. This CDR3 has 17 amino acids. Germline lookup yields CDR1 SGHRS and CDR2 YFSETQ. CDR3 DNA: TGCGCCAGCAGCTTGCGGTCTAGCGGGGGGGCCACCGGGGAGCTGTTTTTT. Translated: CASSLRSSGGATGELFF.

Many counts were recorded for this clonotype. The rearrangement uses TRBV7-2 and TRBJ1-5; D is ambiguous. Germline values: CDR1 SGHTA, CDR2 FQGNSA. The CDR3 is 13 amino acids. V was cut by 3 bases and J by 5 bases, with 8 bases left in between. The CDR3 sequence is CASSLFRDQPQHF. The DNA of the CDR3 is TGTGCCAGCAGCTTGTTTCGGGATCAGCCCCAGCATTTT.

The rearrangement links TRBV11-2 to TRBJ1-1; D is undetermined. From germline, CDR1 is SGHAT and CDR2 FQNNGV. This CDR3 spans 12 amino acids. Deletions cut 1 base from V and 8 bases from J, with 8 bases between. DNA for the CDR3: TGTGCCAGCAGCTTAGCTGGCAACGAAGCTTTCTTT. Translating it yields CASSLAGNEAFF.

In this sample, this clonotype turned up a few times. The chain recombines TRBV20-1 with TRBJ2-5; 7 bases are a match to TRBD2. This CDR3 spans 15 amino acids. The V and J ends lost 1 base and 4 bases, in that order; junction bases with no gene match: 9. Germline loops: CDR1 DFQATT, CDR2 SNEGSKA (reference sequence). DNA for the CDR3: TGCAGTGCTAGAGTGCCTACGTGGGGGGGAGAGACCCAGTACTTC. It translates to CSARVPTWGGETQYF.

This clonotype was found a few times. The J gene is TRBJ2-1, the V gene TRBV7-9; D possibly corresponds to TRBD2 (5 bases). Germline V gives CDR1 SEHNR, CDR2 FQNEAQ (reference sequence). The CDR3 sequence is 12 residues long. V dropped 5 bases and J dropped 8 bases, with 10 bases sitting between them. CDR3 DNA sequence: TGTGCCAGCAGCCTCTGGGGAGATGAGCAGTTCTTC. Residues: CASSLWGDEQFF.

This clonotype was observed a handful of times. This chain uses TRBV27 with TRBJ1-5; no clear D gene. V was trimmed by 5 bases and J by 0 bases, leaving 17 bases between them. Germline CDR1 and CDR2: MNHEY and SMNVEV (reference sequence). The length of the CDR3 is 17 residues. In DNA form, the CDR3 reads TGTGCCAGCAGTCCATCCCAACAGACATATAGCAATCAGCCCCAGCATTTT. Translated, it gives CASSPSQQTYSNQPQHF.

The chain joins TRBV5-1 to TRBJ1-1; D might be TRBD1 (5 bases). The CDR3 runs 14 residues. The V gene lost 2 bases and the J gene lost 4 bases, with 12 bases spanning the gap. Germline CDR1 reads SGHRS; CDR2 reads YFSETQ. CDR3 residues: CASSLGALGTEAFF. For the CDR3, the DNA is TGCGCCAGCAGCTTAGGGGCGTTGGGCACTGAAGCTTTCTTT.

This clonotype was observed a few times. The gene calls are TRBV4-3 and TRBJ2-1; perhaps TRBD2 as D (5 bases). V lost 1 base, J lost 7 bases, and 11 bases lay in between. The germline V gene has CDR1 LGHNA and CDR2 YSLEER. The CDR3 contains 14 residues. The CDR3 nucleotides are TGCGCCAGCAGCCAAGGTTACCTAGCTAATGAGCAGTTCTTC. Translating gives CASSQGYLANEQFF.

V usage is TRBV7-2 and J usage is TRBJ1-5, with D unresolved. The CDR3 is 13 amino acids. The ends were cut back, 5 bases at V and 6 bases at J, with 11 bases in the middle. The germline gives CDR1 SGHTA, CDR2 FQGNSA. CDR3: CASSQSRSQPQHF. The DNA for the CDR3 is TGTGCCAGCAGCCAAAGTCGAAGTCAGCCCCAGCATTTT.

The chain carries TRBV10-3 and TRBJ1-2; D possibly corresponds to TRBD1 (6 bases). The CDR3 consists of 14 residues. The germline V gene has CDR1 ENHRY and CDR2 SYGVKD. Trimming cost V 0 bases and J 7 bases, with 12 bases left between them. The CDR3 nucleotides read TGTGCCATCAGTGAGTCGGGGGCGAATGCTGGCTACACCTTC. Amino acids: CAISESGANAGYTF.